The next 27 T cell receptor beta chains were all read from a single sample in a study of blood T cell repertoires in COVID-19. Profiling relied on immunoSEQ multiplex PCR, and the TCRdb table lists in-frame clones only, not all of them. The sample comprises some 53,000 clones, about 90% of which are singletons, and 15% to 20% rests with the top ten. The sequencing input was peripheral blood. Receptors were obtained from a human donor with active COVID-19. The donor label of this sample is uncertain.

The rearrangement links TRBV2 to TRBJ1-4; D is perhaps TRBD1 (6 bases). The V end was cut by 9 bases, the J end by 0 bases, with 14 bases between. Germline V CDR1 and CDR2: SNHLY, FYNNEI. This CDR3 is 15 amino acids long. The CDR3 region has the DNA TGTGCCAGTACTGGGACACTGGCAACTAATGAAAAACTGTTTTTT. Its protein product is CASTGTLATNEKLFF. The whole variable domain, remainder taken from reference TRBV2 and TRBJ1-4, is EPEVTQTPSHQVTQMGQEVILRCVPISNHLYFYWYRQILGQKVEFLVSFYNNEISEKSEIFDDQFSVERPDGSNFTLKIRSTKLEDSAMYFCASTGTLATNEKLFFGSGTQLSVL.

The J gene is TRBJ2-4, the V gene TRBV4-1; 11 bases line up with TRBD1. V gave up 3 bases and J gave up 8 bases; unmatched junction bases: 9. The CDR3 covers 16 residues. Germline values: CDR1 MGHRA, CDR2 YSYEKL. CDR3 bases: TGCGCCAGCAGCCATGTTGGACAGGGGGCTCGAGACATTCAGTACTTC. Translation gives CASSHVGQGARDIQYF.

The chain couples TRBV11-2 to TRBJ2-7; D is perhaps TRBD1 (8 bases). This CDR3 region has 14 residues. CDR1 and CDR2 from the germline V gene are SGHAT and FQNNGV. V lost 4 bases, J lost 4 bases, and 14 bases lay in between. CDR3: CASSSNRGGYEQYF. CDR3 in DNA: TGTGCCAGCAGCTCAAACAGGGGGGGTTACGAGCAGTACTTC. The full variable domain, rest sourced from reference TRBV11-2 and TRBJ2-7, is EAGVAQSPRYKIIEKRQSVAFWCNPISGHATLYWYQQILGQGPKLLIQFQNNGVVDDSQLPKDRFSAERLKGVDSTLKIQPAKLEDSAVYLCASSSNRGGYEQYFGPGTRLTVT.

The chain couples TRBV7-9 to TRBJ2-5; D uncertain. The germline V and J ends were trimmed by 4 bases and 7 bases, with 10 bases remaining between them. Germline CDR1 SEHNR, CDR2 FQNEAQ (reference sequence). This CDR3 spans 12 amino acids. CDR3 loop: CASSSPSRTQYF. CDR3 bases: TGTGCCAGCAGCTCCCCTAGTCGGACCCAGTACTTC.

This clone was seen just once. V is TRBV7-2 and J is TRBJ2-3, with 7 bases aligning to TRBD2. There are 14 residues in the CDR3. Germline values: CDR1 SGHTA, CDR2 FQGNSA. J gave up 4 bases and V 1 base, and 2 bases lay outside the gene matches. The CDR3 is CASSLGTSPDTQYF. DNA for the CDR3: TGTGCCAGCAGCTTAGGGACTAGTCCAGATACGCAGTATTTT.

The chain has TRBV7-8 and TRBJ2-5; 8 nucleotides match TRBD2. CDR1 is SGHVS and CDR2 is FQNEAQ in the germline V gene. The length of the CDR3 is 16 residues. V lost 5 bases, J lost 2 bases, and 10 bases stayed unmatched. This CDR3 is CASSPGSGGIQETQYF. CDR3 bases: TGTGCCAGCAGCCCAGGGAGCGGGGGAATACAAGAGACCCAGTACTTC.

This chain uses TRBV27 with TRBJ1-5, with D unresolved. The CDR3 spans 13 residues. Looked up from germline, CDR1 is MNHEY and CDR2 is SMNVEV (reference sequence). The V end was cut by 5 bases, the J end by 2 bases, with 7 bases between. As DNA, the CDR3 is TGTGCCAGCAGTGTACGGGGCAATCAGCCCCAGCATTTT. It codes for CASSVRGNQPQHF.

The chain employs TRBV19 and TRBJ2-1, with TRBD1 matching 9 bases. Trimming took 7 bases from V and 8 from J; bases not matched to a gene: 6. Germline V gives CDR1 LNHDA, CDR2 SQIVND (reference sequence). The CDR3 sequence is 13 residues long. The CDR3 is CASKGQGRYEQFF. The DNA of the CDR3 is TGTGCCAGTAAGGGACAGGGAAGATATGAGCAGTTCTTC.

The chain combines TRBV24-1 with TRBJ1-5; 8 bases are a match to TRBD1. Trimming at V came to 3 bases and at J to 5 bases, leaving 5 bases not matched to a gene. The CDR3 consists of 15 residues. Germline CDR1 KGHDR, CDR2 SFDVKD. The CDR3 DNA reads as TGTGCCACCAGTGATGCGTACAGGGGGGATCAGCCCCAGCATTTT. Its protein product is CATSDAYRGDQPQHF.

This clone was found once. The gene calls are TRBV6-5 and TRBJ1-2; the match to TRBD1 covers 9 bases. The germline CDR1 and CDR2 sequences are MNHEY and SVGAGI. V shed 9 bases, J shed 7 bases, and the junction held 12 bases outside the gene matches. The CDR3 is made up of 14 amino acids. CDR3: CASTKRDRASGYTF. Written as DNA, the CDR3 is TGTGCCAGTACGAAAAGGGACAGGGCTTCTGGCTACACCTTC.

The chain joins TRBV7-3 to TRBJ2-5; TRBD2 matches 11 bases. The CDR3 is made up of 18 amino acids. The V and J ends lost 4 bases and 4 bases, in that order; junction bases with no gene match: 14. Germline values: CDR1 SGHTA, CDR2 FQGTGA. The CDR3 nucleotides are TGTGCCAGCAGCTATAAGGGTAGCGGGGGGGCCGCGGGAGAGACCCAGTACTTC. Residues: CASSYKGSGGAAGETQYF.

The CDR3 coding sequence is TGTGCCAGCAGCTTGGCGGGCAGGGTGGGCCATGGCTACACCTTC. This sequence encodes CASSLAGRVGHGYTF. The rearrangement links TRBV5-4 to TRBJ1-2; D is perhaps TRBD1 (5 bases). Germline CDR1 is SGHNT and CDR2 is YYREEE (reference sequence). V lost 0 bases and J 6 bases, leaving 15 bases between the germline ends. The CDR3 has 15 residues.

V gene TRBV7-9 combines with J gene TRBJ2-1, with 10 bases identical to TRBD1. The CDR3 has 17 residues. V lost 0 bases to trimming and J lost 8 bases; unmatched junction nucleotides: 10. Germline assignment: CDR1 SEHNR and CDR2 FQNEAQ (reference sequence). The CDR3 DNA sequence: TGTGCCAGCAGCTTAGCGGGGCGGACAGGGGGGAAAGATGAGCAGTTCTTC. Amino acid sequence: CASSLAGRTGGKDEQFF.

The J gene is TRBJ2-3, the V gene TRBV4-1, with TRBD2 matching over 11 bases. V trimming: 4 bases; J trimming: 3 bases; junction bases outside the gene matches: 9. Germline V gene sequence: CDR1 MGHRA, CDR2 YSYEKL. This CDR3 contains 17 residues. DNA of the CDR3: TGCGCCAGCAGCCGGGGAACTAGCGGGAGTGCTACAGATACGCAGTATTTT. This sequence encodes CASSRGTSGSATDTQYF.

This clone was detected a few times. At one boundary the junction diverges from the germline segment, which might be a read error. This sequence joins TRBV19 and TRBJ2-3, with TRBD1 matching 7 bases. The CDR3 extends over 15 amino acids. Germline CDR1 LNHDA, CDR2 SQIVND (reference sequence). In DNA, the CDR3 is TGTGCCAGCCCCGACAGGGTCCAGGTTGGTCGATACGCAGTATTT. Protein product: CASPDRVQVGRYAVF.

This clone showed up just a few times. An end of the junction differs from the germline gene, which may be a read error. The V call is TRBV19, the J call TRBJ1-1, with D perhaps TRBD1 (5 bases). Germline V CDR1 and CDR2: LNHDA, SQIVND (reference sequence). CDR3 length: 13 residues. This CDR3 reads CASSIGGRAEAFF. The DNA for the CDR3 is TGTGCCAGCAGTATCGGGGGTCGCGCTGAAGCTTTCTTT.

This chain's CDR3 is CASRRRGGYTF. CDR3 sequence (DNA): TGTGCCAGCAGACGCAGGGGTGGCTACACCTTC. V gene TRBV2 combines with J gene TRBJ1-2; perhaps TRBD1 as D (6 bases). This CDR3 has 11 residues. Germline CDR1 reads SNHLY; CDR2 reads FYNNEI. The V end was cut by 6 bases, the J end by 7 bases, with 9 bases between.

The chain combines TRBV5-5 with TRBJ1-5; D remains ambiguous. The V end lost 1 base, the J end lost 0 bases, and 8 bases lay between the germline ends. CDR1 and CDR2 from the germline V gene are SGHKS and YYEKEE (reference sequence). The CDR3 runs to 15 residues. The CDR3 nucleotides read TGTGCCAGCAGCTTGTCCAGATATAGCAATCAGCCCCAGCATTTT. Residues: CASSLSRYSNQPQHF.

The chain employs TRBV5-6 and TRBJ1-5, with D maybe TRBD1 (6 bases). Germline V gene lookup returns CDR1 SGHDT and CDR2 YYEEEE. This CDR3 has 15 amino acids. Trimming took off 2 bases at V and 3 bases at J, with 12 bases between the two ends. The CDR3 spells CASSFSQGFNQPQHF. CDR3 DNA sequence: TGTGCCAGCAGCTTTAGTCAGGGGTTCAATCAGCCCCAGCATTTT.

V and J are TRBV10-3 and TRBJ2-7; the D gene is possibly TRBD2 (6 bases). Germline assignment: CDR1 ENHRY and CDR2 SYGVKD. With 2 bases removed from V and 5 bases from J, the gap between germline ends came to 19 bases. The CDR3 length is 16 residues. CDR3 nucleotide sequence: TGTGCCATCAGTGAGGGAGTAACTAGCCAGGTCCACGAGCAGTACTTC. This translates into CAISEGVTSQVHEQYF.

In regard to this clone: Other DNA sequences within the sample encode an identical CDR3. V and J are TRBV19 and TRBJ1-2; 7 nucleotides match TRBD1. The V and J ends lost 5 bases and 5 bases, in that order; junction bases with no gene match: 5. Germline V gene lookup returns CDR1 LNHDA and CDR2 SQIVND (reference sequence). This CDR3 is built from 13 residues. CDR3 loop: CASSRQGTYGYTF. The CDR3 DNA is TGTGCCAGTAGTCGACAGGGAACGTATGGCTACACCTTC.

The J gene is TRBJ2-1, the V gene TRBV6-2 or TRBV6-3, with D possibly TRBD2 on 7 matching bases. Trimming stripped 4 bases from V and 6 bases from J, with 25 bases between. The germline CDR1 and CDR2 sequences are MNHEY and SVGEGT. The CDR3 runs to 18 residues. Here the CDR3 reads CASSFRFYTAGAGNEQFF. The CDR3 DNA is TGTGCCAGCAGTTTCAGATTTTATACCGCGGGGGCGGGCAATGAGCAGTTCTTC.

The chain joins TRBV5-1 to TRBJ2-1, with D unresolved. V lost 2 bases and J lost 10, with 7 bases in between. The CDR3 runs to 11 residues. Germline V gene data show CDR1 as SGHRS and CDR2 as YFSETQ. CDR3 loop: CASSLSREQFF. CDR3 sequence (DNA): TGCGCCAGCAGCTTATCGCGGGAGCAGTTCTTC.

V is TRBV2 and J is TRBJ2-3; D possibly corresponds to TRBD2 (6 bases). The CDR3 totals 14 residues. V gave up 6 bases and J gave up 7 bases, with 17 bases separating them. CDR1 is SNHLY and CDR2 is FYNNEI in the germline V gene. The CDR3: CASSPGTRVNTQYF. In nucleotides, the CDR3 is TGTGCCAGCAGCCCCGGGACTCGTGTTAATACGCAGTATTTT.

V and J are TRBV19 and TRBJ1-1; the D gene is possibly TRBD1 (5 bases). This CDR3 is 13 amino acids long. The germline V gene has CDR1 LNHDA and CDR2 SQIVND (reference sequence). Trimming stripped 4 bases from V and 2 bases from J, with 8 bases between. CDR3 sequence: CASSRTGNTEAFF. The DNA of the CDR3 is TGTGCCAGTAGTAGAACAGGCAACACTGAAGCTTTCTTT. Using reference TRBV19 and TRBJ1-1 for the parts outside the CDR3, the full variable domain is DGGITQSPKYLFRKEGQNVTLSCEQNLNHDAMYWYRQDPGQGLRLIYYSQIVNDFQKGDIAEGYSVSREKKESFPLTVTSAQKNPTAFYLCASSRTGNTEAFFGQGTRLTVV.

V usage is TRBV29-1 and J usage is TRBJ1-2; 9 nucleotides agree with TRBD1. In germline, CDR1 is SQVTM, CDR2 ANQGSEA. The trim removed 3 bases at V and 5 bases at J, leaving 7 bases unmatched. This CDR3 contains 14 residues. The CDR3 sequence: CSVEPRQGGYGYTF. The CDR3 region has the DNA TGCAGCGTTGAGCCGAGACAGGGGGGGTATGGCTACACCTTC.

The rearrangement joins TRBV7-6 to TRBJ1-6, with unresolved D. CDR1 SGHVS and CDR2 FNYEAQ come from the germline V gene. V was clipped by 5 bases and J by 4 bases, with 18 bases between them. CDR3 length: 17 amino acids. The CDR3 reads CASSLSPGKGYNSPLHF. The CDR3 region has the DNA TGTGCCAGCAGCCTTTCCCCGGGGAAGGGTTATAATTCACCCCTCCACTTT.